Listed here are 25 T cell receptor beta chains from one sample, sequenced in a study of PD-L1 blockade in urothelial cancer. Regarding time point: pretreatment peripheral blood. The data were produced by immunoSEQ multiplex PCR, yet TCRdb's version contains in-frame clones alone and is incomplete. In the table there are under 40,000 clones, approximately 85% of which are singletons. Here the sequenced sample was PBMCs, taken around atezolizumab (anti-PD-L1) treatment. The receptor source for this set is a man in his sixties with urothelial cancer.

The chain couples TRBV23-1 to TRBJ2-5, with a possible D match to TRBD2 (5 bases). TRBV23-1 is marked as an open reading frame, function uncertain. This CDR3 contains 15 residues. With 0 bases removed from V and 5 bases from J, the gap between germline ends came to 13 bases. CDR3 coding DNA: TGCGCCAGCAGTCAATCGCCCGGCTGGGAGGAGACCCAGTACTTC. Amino acids: CASSQSPGWEETQYF.

There are a few counts of this clone. The chain joins TRBV2 to TRBJ1-1, with 7 bases lining up with TRBD1. V lost 6 bases and J lost 1; bases outside the gene matches: 2. Germline CDR1 reads SNHLY; CDR2 reads FYNNEI. This CDR3 has 13 amino acids. The CDR3 DNA is TGTGCCAGCAGACGGACAGGGAACACTGAAGCTTTCTTT. Translated, it gives CASRRTGNTEAFF.

This chain uses TRBV21-1 with TRBJ1-1; the table's D call, TRBD1, has no DNA check behind it. TRBV21-1 is annotated as a pseudogene. This CDR3 comprises 16 residues. Here the CDR3 DNA reads TGTGCCAGCAGCCGTCGTCGAGTAGACAGGGCCACTGAAGCTTTCTTT. This gives the protein CASSRRRVDRATEAFF.

This chain uses TRBV7-2 with TRBJ2-2, with 9 positions matching TRBD1. This CDR3 has 16 residues. The V and J ends lost 4 bases and 5 bases, in that order; junction bases with no gene match: 8. Per germline, CDR1 SGHTA and CDR2 FQGNSA. The CDR3 spells CASSSTGTGRTGELFF. The DNA for the CDR3 is TGTGCCAGCAGCTCTACCGGGACAGGGAGAACCGGGGAGCTGTTTTTT.

The rearrangement uses TRBV30 and TRBJ1-2; TRBD1 aligns across 7 bases. The CDR3 loop spans 15 amino acids. The germline gives CDR1 GTSNPN, CDR2 SVGIG (reference sequence). V shed 2 bases and J 4 bases; nucleotides not matched to a gene: 10. CDR3 in amino acids: CAWSPPLGQFYGYTF. CDR3 sequence (DNA): TGTGCCTGGAGTCCTCCCTTGGGACAGTTCTATGGCTACACCTTC. Complete variable domain (other parts from reference TRBV30 and TRBJ1-2): SQTIHQWPATLVQPVGSPLSLECTVEGTSNPNLYWYRQAAGRGLQLLFYSVGIGQISSEVPQNLSASRPQDRQFILSSKKLLLSDSGFYLCAWSPPLGQFYGYTFGSGTRLTVV.

This clone came up a few times. One end of the junction fails to match germline, which may point to a read error. This chain joins TRBV28 and TRBJ1-4; possibly TRBD1 for D (6 bases). There are 12 residues in the CDR3. CDR1 and CDR2 from the germline V gene are MDHEN and SYDVKM. CDR3: CASSLLDRPLIF. In DNA, the CDR3 is TGTGCCAGCAGTTTATTAGACAGGCCGCTGATTTTT.

There are a few counts of this clone. In DNA, the CDR3 is TGTGCCAGCAGCCCACAAGTCACAGATACGCAGTATTTT. Translation: CASSPQVTDTQYF. The chain combines TRBV7-9 with TRBJ2-3; D not resolved. Trimming stripped 5 bases from V and 2 bases from J, with 8 bases between. Germline V CDR1 and CDR2: SEHNR, FQNEAQ (reference sequence). CDR3 size: 13 residues.

This clone occurred a few times. The rearrangement uses TRBV28 and TRBJ1-2; D might be TRBD1 (5 bases). Germline V CDR1 and CDR2: MDHEN, SYDVKM. The V gene lost 2 bases and the J gene lost 2 bases, with 15 bases spanning the gap. The CDR3 sequence is 16 residues long. In DNA, the CDR3 is TGTGCCAGCAGTTTAAATCCCGGCAGGACAAACTATGGCTACACCTTC. It is translated as CASSLNPGRTNYGYTF.

This chain links TRBV19 with TRBJ1-5; D not certain. V lost 0 bases to trimming and J lost 6 bases, with 12 bases between them. The CDR3 is made up of 15 amino acids. Germline values: CDR1 LNHDA, CDR2 SQIVND (reference sequence). The DNA of the CDR3 is TGTGCCAGTAGTATAGAGTTAACGGCGGGTCAGCCCCAGCATTTT. Protein sequence: CASSIELTAGQPQHF.

The chain carries TRBV16 and TRBJ1-6, with 7 nucleotides matching TRBD1. CDR3 length equals 15 residues. Germline V gives CDR1 KGHSY, CDR2 FQNENV. After removal of 3 bases from V and 6 bases from J, the junction contained 5 bases not matched to a gene. The DNA of the CDR3 is TGTGCCAGCAGCCAGTTAAGGGGGCTTAATTCACCCCTCCACTTT. Protein product: CASSQLRGLNSPLHF. Complete variable domain (other parts from reference TRBV16 and TRBJ1-6): GEEVAQTPKHLVRGEGQKAKLYCAPIKGHSYVFWYQQVLKNEFKFLISFQNENVFDETGMPKERFSAKCLPNSPCSLEIQATKLEDSAVYFCASSQLRGLNSPLHFGNGTRLTVT.

The chain joins TRBV6-1 to TRBJ2-1; TRBD2 matches 13 bases. This CDR3 is 15 amino acids long. Germline CDR1 is MNHNS and CDR2 is SASEGT. After removal of 4 bases from V and 8 bases from J, the junction contained 5 bases not matched to a gene. This CDR3 is CASSVTSGGYDEQFF. CDR3 in DNA: TGTGCCAGCAGTGTGACTAGCGGGGGGTACGATGAGCAGTTCTTC.

V is TRBV6-6 and J is TRBJ1-1; TRBD1 aligns across 8 bases. The CDR3 length is 16 residues. The junction had 7 bases not matched to a gene; V was cut back by 3 bases and J by 1 base. Per germline, CDR1 MNHNY and CDR2 SVGAGI (reference sequence). Here the CDR3 reads CASSYGQGAPNTEAFF. The CDR3 DNA reads as TGTGCCAGCAGTTATGGGCAGGGGGCTCCGAACACTGAAGCTTTCTTT.

A single count supports this clone. The chain uses TRBV7-8 and TRBJ2-5; TRBD2 agrees at 10 bases. Germline assignment: CDR1 SGHVS and CDR2 FQNEAQ. The CDR3 consists of 16 residues. V gave up 7 bases and J gave up 0 bases; unmatched junction bases: 8. CDR3 region: CASTRQAGGYQETQYF. The CDR3 region has the DNA TGTGCCAGCACCCGTCAAGCGGGGGGGTACCAAGAGACCCAGTACTTC.

The V gene is TRBV18, the J gene TRBJ1-2; TRBD1 might be the D (6 bases). Per germline, CDR1 KGHSH and CDR2 LQKENI. Between the trimmed V and J ends, which lost 3 bases and 4 bases, there was a span of 6 bases. CDR3 length: 12 amino acids. In DNA, the CDR3 is TGTGCCAGCTCACCGGACAGCTATGGCTACACCTTC. As protein: CASSPDSYGYTF.

The rearrangement links TRBV10-3 to TRBJ2-5; 8 bases are shared with TRBD1. Trimming at V came to 7 bases and at J to 2 bases, leaving 6 bases not matched to a gene. The CDR3 has 14 amino acids. The germline V gene has CDR1 ENHRY and CDR2 SYGVKD. The CDR3 coding sequence is TGTGCCATCAAACCAGGACAGGGACAAGAGACCCAGTACTTC. It encodes CAIKPGQGQETQYF.

This clone was seen only once. The J gene is TRBJ1-2, the V gene TRBV6-5, with D perhaps TRBD1 (5 bases). The CDR3 loop spans 14 amino acids. V was clipped by 6 bases and J by 4 bases, with 15 bases between them. From germline, CDR1 is MNHEY and CDR2 SVGAGI. This chain's CDR3 is CASSYGEGPYGYTF. Written as DNA, the CDR3 is TGTGCCAGCAGCTACGGGGAGGGGCCCTATGGCTACACCTTC.

V gene TRBV14 combines with J gene TRBJ2-7; D gene unclear. The germline gives CDR1 SGHDN, CDR2 FVKESK. V was cut by 2 bases and J by 3 bases, with 11 bases left in between. The length of the CDR3 is 14 residues. The CDR3 nucleotides are TGTGCCAGCAGCCAATCGCGGTCCTACTACGAGCAGTACTTC. This sequence encodes CASSQSRSYYEQYF.

CDR3 nucleotides: TGTGCCAGCAGCACCCTCCCCAGGCGTGATACGCAGTATTTT. Encoded protein: CASSTLPRRDTQYF. This chain joins TRBV7-2 and TRBJ2-3, with D unresolved. The CDR3 runs to 14 residues. Looked up from germline, CDR1 is SGHTA and CDR2 is FQGNSA. Trimming cost V 5 bases and J 6 bases, with 15 bases left between them. The entire variable domain, with the rest obtained from reference TRBV7-2 and TRBJ2-3, is as follows: GAGVSQSPSNKVTEKGKDVELRCDPISGHTALYWYRQSLGQGLEFLIYFQGNSAPDKSGLPSDRFSAERTGGSVSTLTIQRTQQEDSAVYLCASSTLPRRDTQYFGPGTRLTVL.

J is TRBJ2-3 and V is TRBV5-4; 8 bases map to TRBD2. CDR3 length equals 16 residues. Trimming took 0 bases from V and 0 from J; bases not matched to a gene: 3. The germline V gene has CDR1 SGHNT and CDR2 YYREEE (reference sequence). CDR3 in DNA: TGTGCCAGCAGCTTGGGCGGGGGGCCTAGCACAGATACGCAGTATTTT. It translates to CASSLGGGPSTDTQYF.

The rearrangement uses TRBV30 and TRBJ1-2; D is undetermined. The CDR3 runs to 13 residues. V lost 1 base, J lost 4 bases, and 10 bases lay in between. Per the germline V gene, CDR1 is GTSNPN and CDR2 is SVGIG (reference sequence). CDR3 protein: CAWSDGGSYGYTF. The CDR3 coding sequence is TGTGCCTGGAGTGACGGCGGGTCCTATGGCTACACCTTC.

This rearrangement joins TRBV4-1 to TRBJ2-2, with D tentatively TRBD2 (5 bases). This CDR3 is built from 15 residues. Per germline, CDR1 MGHRA and CDR2 YSYEKL. The V and J ends lost 3 bases and 2 bases respectively, with 10 bases between them. The CDR3 is CASSHEGINTGELFF. The CDR3, as DNA: TGCGCCAGCAGCCATGAGGGCATAAACACCGGGGAGCTGTTTTTT.

V usage is TRBV28 and J usage is TRBJ1-4; D is unresolved. This CDR3 region has 12 residues. Trimming stripped 3 bases from V and 5 bases from J, with 4 bases between. Germline-derived CDR1 and CDR2 are MDHEN and SYDVKM. CDR3: CASSLQNEKLFF. Here the CDR3 DNA reads TGTGCCAGCAGTTTGCAGAATGAAAAACTGTTTTTT.

CDR3 residues: CASTSDRENSPLHF. The CDR3 DNA reads TGTGCCAGCACCTCGGACAGGGAGAATTCACCCCTCCACTTT. The chain employs TRBV6-1 and TRBJ1-6; TRBD1 agrees at 8 bases. V shed 7 bases and J 7 bases; nucleotides not matched to a gene: 6. CDR1 is MNHNS, CDR2 SASEGT, per germline. The CDR3 length is 14 residues.

The chain couples TRBV5-4 to TRBJ2-1; 8 bases align to TRBD2. The CDR3 covers 16 residues. The V and J ends lost 0 bases and 10 bases, in that order; junction bases with no gene match: 12. The germline gives CDR1 SGHNT, CDR2 YYREEE (reference sequence). DNA of the CDR3: TGTGCCAGCAGCTTGGATCCAGCGGGGGCTTCGGGGGAGCAGTTCTTC. Its protein is CASSLDPAGASGEQFF.

The V call is TRBV7-8, the J call TRBJ2-5; TRBD2 agrees at 10 bases. Looked up from germline, CDR1 is SGHVS and CDR2 is FQNEAQ. Trimming at V came to 1 base and at J to 0 bases, leaving 2 bases not matched to a gene. This CDR3 contains 16 residues. The chain's CDR3 is CASSLGSGGYQETQYF. In DNA, the CDR3 is TGTGCCAGCAGCTTAGGTAGCGGGGGGTACCAAGAGACCCAGTACTTC. The full variable domain, in which reference TRBV7-8 and TRBJ2-5 provide the parts outside the CDR3, is GAGVSQSPRYKVAKRGQDVALRCDPISGHVSLFWYQQALGQGPEFLTYFQNEAQLDKSGLPSDRFFAERPEGSVSTLKIQRTQQEDSAVYLCASSLGSGGYQETQYFGPGTRLLVL.